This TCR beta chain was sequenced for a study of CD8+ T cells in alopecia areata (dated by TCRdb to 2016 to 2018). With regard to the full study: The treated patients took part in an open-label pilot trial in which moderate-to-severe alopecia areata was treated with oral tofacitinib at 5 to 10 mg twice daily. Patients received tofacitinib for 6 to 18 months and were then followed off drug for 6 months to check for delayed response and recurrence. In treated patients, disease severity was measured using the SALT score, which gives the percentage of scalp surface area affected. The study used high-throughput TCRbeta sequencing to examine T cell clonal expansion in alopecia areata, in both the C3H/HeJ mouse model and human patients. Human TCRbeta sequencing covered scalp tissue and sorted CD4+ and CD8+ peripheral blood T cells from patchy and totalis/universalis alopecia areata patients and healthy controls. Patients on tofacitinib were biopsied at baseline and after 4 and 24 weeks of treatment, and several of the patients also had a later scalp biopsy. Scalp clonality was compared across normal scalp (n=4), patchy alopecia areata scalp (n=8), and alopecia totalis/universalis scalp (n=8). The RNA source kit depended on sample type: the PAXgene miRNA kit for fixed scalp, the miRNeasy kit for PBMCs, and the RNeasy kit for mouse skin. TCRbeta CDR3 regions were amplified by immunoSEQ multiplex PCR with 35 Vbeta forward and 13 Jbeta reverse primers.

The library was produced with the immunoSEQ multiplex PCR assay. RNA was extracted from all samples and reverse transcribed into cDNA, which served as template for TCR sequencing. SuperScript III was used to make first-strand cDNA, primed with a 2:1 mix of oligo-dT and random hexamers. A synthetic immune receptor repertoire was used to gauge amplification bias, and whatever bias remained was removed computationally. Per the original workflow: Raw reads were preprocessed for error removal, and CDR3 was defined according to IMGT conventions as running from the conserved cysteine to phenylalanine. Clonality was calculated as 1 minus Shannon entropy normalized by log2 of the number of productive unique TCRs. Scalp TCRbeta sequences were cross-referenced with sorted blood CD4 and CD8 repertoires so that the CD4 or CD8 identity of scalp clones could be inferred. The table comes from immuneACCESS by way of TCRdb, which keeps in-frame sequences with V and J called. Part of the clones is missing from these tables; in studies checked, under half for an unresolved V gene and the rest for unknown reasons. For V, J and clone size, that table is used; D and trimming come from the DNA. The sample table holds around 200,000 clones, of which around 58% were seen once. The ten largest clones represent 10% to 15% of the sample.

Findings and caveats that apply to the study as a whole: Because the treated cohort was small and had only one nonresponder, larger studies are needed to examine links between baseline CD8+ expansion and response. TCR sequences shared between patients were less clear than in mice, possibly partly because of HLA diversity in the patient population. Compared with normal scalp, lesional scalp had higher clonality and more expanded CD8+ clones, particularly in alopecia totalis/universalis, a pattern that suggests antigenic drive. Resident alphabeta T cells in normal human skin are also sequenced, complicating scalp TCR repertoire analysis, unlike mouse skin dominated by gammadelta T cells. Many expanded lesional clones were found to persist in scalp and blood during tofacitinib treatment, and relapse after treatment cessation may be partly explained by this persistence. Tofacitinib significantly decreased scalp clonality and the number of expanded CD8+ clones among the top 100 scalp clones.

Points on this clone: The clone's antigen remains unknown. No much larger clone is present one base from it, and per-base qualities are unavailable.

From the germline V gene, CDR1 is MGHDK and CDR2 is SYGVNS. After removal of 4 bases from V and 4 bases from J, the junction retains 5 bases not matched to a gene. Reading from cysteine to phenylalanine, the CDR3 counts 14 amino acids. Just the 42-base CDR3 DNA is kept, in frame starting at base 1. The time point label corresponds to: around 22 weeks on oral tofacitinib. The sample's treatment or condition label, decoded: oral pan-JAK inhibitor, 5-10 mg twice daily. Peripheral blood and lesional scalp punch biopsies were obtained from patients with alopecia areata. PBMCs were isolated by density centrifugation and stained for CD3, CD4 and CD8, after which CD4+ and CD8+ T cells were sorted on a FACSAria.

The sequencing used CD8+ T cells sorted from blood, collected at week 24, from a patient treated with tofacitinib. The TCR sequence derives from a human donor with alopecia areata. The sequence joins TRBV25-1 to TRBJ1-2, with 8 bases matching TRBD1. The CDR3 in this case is CASSGWGQAYGYTF. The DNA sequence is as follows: TGTGCCAGCAGTGGGTGGGGACAGGCCTATGGCTACACCTTC.